The rows below give T cell receptor beta chains drawn from one sample of a study of early T cells in non-severe SARS-CoV-2 infection. TCRdb re-called the 5' RACE reads through MiXCR, storing one row per CDR3 protein. The data contain approximately 110,000 distinct CDR3 sequences, about 15% of them singletons. Sequencing was done on a sample of whole blood. These receptors all come from an adult who was a healthcare worker with PCR-confirmed SARS-CoV-2 infection or an uninfected control (not recorded which). Each CDR3 is given with its conserved first and last residue. The order of the fields is V gene, clone size, J gene, CDR3 length, D gene, CDR3 DNA, CDR3 protein. The D gene is left open where the match is weak. For some rows the clone size is stated as once, few or many, or as a class when expanded; others skip it.

TRBV12-3/TRBV12-4	.	TRBJ1-4	12	.	TGTGCCAGCAGTGATGTGGGTGAAAAACTGTTTTTT	CASSDVGEKLFF
TRBV4-2	.	TRBJ2-3	15	.	TGTGCCAGCAGCCAAGATGCGTTTAGCACAGATACGCAGTATTTT	CASSQDAFSTDTQYF
TRBV4-1	.	TRBJ2-6	16	TRBD2	TGCGCCAGCGACCACCCCGGGAGGCCGGGGGCCAACGTCCTGACTTTC	CASDHPGRPGANVLTF
TRBV4-1	.	TRBJ1-1	18	.	TGCGCCAGCAGCCCTACTTCGTTAGAGTCAGGGGAGTTAACTGAAGCTTTCTTT	CASSPTSLESGELTEAFF
TRBV5-4	few	TRBJ2-7	14	TRBD1	TGTGCCAGCAGCACCGGGACAGTACCTTACGAGCAGTACTTC	CASSTGTVPYEQYF
TRBV20-1	many	TRBJ2-7	14	.	TGCAGTGCTAGAGAGGGGAACTCCCTGGTCGAGCAGTACTTC	CSAREGNSLVEQYF
TRBV3-1	few	TRBJ2-7	16	.	TGTGCCAGCAGCCAAGGGTCCATGCTATATGGCTACGAGCAGTACTTC	CASSQGSMLYGYEQYF
TRBV19	few	TRBJ1-4	12	.	TGTGCCAGTAGGCTCTTGGGGGAAAAACTGTTTTTT	CASRLLGEKLFF
TRBV6-2/TRBV6-3	few	TRBJ2-3	15	TRBD2	TGTGCCAGCAGAAATAGCGGGGCCCGCACAGATACGCAGTATTTT	CASRNSGARTDTQYF
TRBV5-1	few	TRBJ1-4	14	.	TGCGCCAGCAGCTTGGAAGGGGTTACTGAAAAACTGTTTTTT	CASSLEGVTEKLFF
TRBV2	.	TRBJ2-3	14	TRBD2	TGTGCTCGTCAATCGGGAGGGTCCTCAGATACGCAGTATTTT	CARQSGGSSDTQYF
TRBV12-3/TRBV12-4	.	TRBJ1-2	15	TRBD1	TGTGCCACACAGGGGATGGGTTCGAAGGTCTATGGCTACACCTTC	CATQGMGSKVYGYTF
TRBV19	few	TRBJ2-7	16	TRBD1	TGTGCCAGTAGTGGGGGGACAGGGCATGGCACCTACGAGCAGTACTTC	CASSGGTGHGTYEQYF
TRBV5-4	few	TRBJ2-5	19	.	TGTGCCAGCAGCCCCGGGACAGGGGGGACTAGCGTTTTAGCGGAGACCCAGTACTTC	CASSPGTGGTSVLAETQYF
TRBV6-2/TRBV6-3	.	TRBJ1-3	16	.	TGTGCCAGCAGTTATCAGTACGGCCGCTCTGGAAACACCATATATTTT	CASSYQYGRSGNTIYF
TRBV27	few	TRBJ1-3	15	.	TGTGCCAGCAGTCCATTGGACAGCGCTGAAAACACCATATATTTT	CASSPLDSAENTIYF
TRBV2	few	TRBJ2-1	14	TRBD2	TGTGCCAGCAGGACTAGCGGGGGGGCCCTTGAGCAGTTCTTC	CASRTSGGALEQFF
TRBV7-9	few	TRBJ1-3	17	.	TGTGCCAGCAGCCATGCCGCCGACCGACACTCTGGAAACACCATATATTTT	CASSHAADRHSGNTIYF
TRBV9	.	TRBJ2-1	15	TRBD1	TGTGCCAGCAGCGTAGGGACAGGATCTTACAATGAGCAGTTCTTC	CASSVGTGSYNEQFF
TRBV29-1	few	TRBJ2-3	13	.	TGCAGCGTTGGGGACACCGTGGGAGATACGCAGTATTTT	CSVGDTVGDTQYF
TRBV4-1	many	TRBJ2-3	16	TRBD1	TGCGCCAGCAGCCAAAAACGACAGGGGAGCACAGATACGCAGTATTTT	CASSQKRQGSTDTQYF
TRBV13	.	TRBJ2-5	14	TRBD1	TGTGCCAGCAGCTCAGAGGACAGGACGGGGACCCAGTACTTC	CASSSEDRTGTQYF
TRBV7-6	many	TRBJ1-1	15	.	TGTGCCAGCACTCCCTCCCCAGGGGAGAACACTGAAGCTTTCTTT	CASTPSPGENTEAFF
TRBV3-1	.	TRBJ2-1	16	TRBD2	TGTGCCAGCAGCCAAGATCTAGCGGGGGGACGCAATGAGCAGTTCTTC	CASSQDLAGGRNEQFF
TRBV12-3/TRBV12-4	many	TRBJ2-5	11	.	TGTGCCAGCAGTTTAAGCGAGACCCAGTACTTC	CASSLSETQYF
TRBV5-1	.	TRBJ1-1	13	TRBD1	TGCGCCAGCAGCCCCACAGGGGACACTGAAGCTTTCTTT	CASSPTGDTEAFF
TRBV4-1	many	TRBJ1-5	14	.	TGCGCCAGCAGCTCAGCCTGGAAAGATCAGCCCCAGCATTTT	CASSSAWKDQPQHF
TRBV18	few	TRBJ1-4	14	.	TGTGCCAGCTCACCACTGTCAGCTAATGAAAAACTGTTTTTT	CASSPLSANEKLFF
TRBV3-1	.	TRBJ1-2	13	.	TGTGCCAGCAGTCTACAGGGAGACTATGGCTACACCTTC	CASSLQGDYGYTF
TRBV3-1	few	TRBJ1-3	17	.	TGTGCCAGCAGCCAATCTTCAGTGAAACTTTCTGGAAACACCATATATTTT	CASSQSSVKLSGNTIYF
TRBV24-1	.	TRBJ2-1	13	.	TGTGCCACCAGTGACCCACCCTACAATGAGCAGTTCTTC	CATSDPPYNEQFF
TRBV7-9	.	TRBJ1-1	15	.	TGTGCCAGCAGCTCCCGGGACCTAGGGAACACTGAAGCTTTCTTT	CASSSRDLGNTEAFF
TRBV5-4	.	TRBJ2-5	15	.	TGTGCCAGCAGCTCTTACAGGGGAGGGGAAGAGACCCAGTACTTC	CASSSYRGGEETQYF
TRBV13	.	TRBJ1-1	15	.	TGTGCCAGCAGCTTAGAAACAGGGAAGGAGAGAGAAGCTTTCTTT	CASSLETGKEREAFF
TRBV7-9	.	TRBJ1-4	15	TRBD1	TGTGCCAGCAGCTCGAGGACAGGGGAAATTGAAAAACTGTTTTTT	CASSSRTGEIEKLFF
TRBV7-6	.	TRBJ2-5	13	.	TGTGCCAGCAGCTCCGGGCTCCGGGAGACCCAGTACTTC	CASSSGLRETQYF
TRBV5-1	few	TRBJ2-6	17	.	TGCGCCAGCAGCTTGATGGAGGTAACGGCTGGGGCCAACGTCCTGACTTTC	CASSLMEVTAGANVLTF
TRBV5-1	few	TRBJ2-3	20	TRBD1	TGCGCCAGCAGCTTGTATTGTGGAACAGGGACAGTAAAATGCACAGATACGCAGTATTTT	CASSLYCGTGTVKCTDTQYF
TRBV19	few	TRBJ2-7	16	TRBD2	TGTGCCAGTAGTCCTCCCTCTAGCGGGGGGGCCAACGAGCAGTACTTC	CASSPPSSGGANEQYF
TRBV30	few	TRBJ2-7	14	.	TGTGCCTGGGAGATCAGGGGCCACTCCTACGAGCAGTACTTC	CAWEIRGHSYEQYF
TRBV7-2	many	TRBJ2-2	15	.	TGTGCCAGCAGCTTAGTAGGAGGGAACACCGGGGAGCTGTTTTTT	CASSLVGGNTGELFF
TRBV10-2	few	TRBJ1-1	13	.	TGCGCCACCGTCGCGGGGTTTAGTGCTGAAGCTTTCTTT	CATVAGFSAEAFF
TRBV7-9	few	TRBJ2-7	12	.	TGTGCCAGCAGCTTAATTAGTCCTCCGCAGTACTTC	CASSLISPPQYF
TRBV19	few	TRBJ2-6	15	.	TGTGCCAGTTCGAACAGTTTATCTGGGGCCAACGTCCTGACTTTC	CASSNSLSGANVLTF
TRBV6-1	.	TRBJ2-1	17	.	TGTGCCAGCAGGCCCGGGCTGGCGGCAAGCTCCTACAATGAGCAGTTCTTC	CASRPGLAASSYNEQFF
TRBV14	.	TRBJ1-1	13	TRBD1	TGTGCCAGCAGCCAACCTACAGGGGCTGAAGCTTTCTTT	CASSQPTGAEAFF
TRBV9	few	TRBJ1-5	15	TRBD1	TGTGCCAGCAGCGTAGAGGGACAGGGCAATCAGCCCCAGCATTTT	CASSVEGQGNQPQHF
TRBV14	few	TRBJ1-1	14	.	TGTGCCAGCAAAGCAGGCGGCTGGAGAGCTGAAGCTTTCTTT	CASKAGGWRAEAFF
TRBV3-1	.	TRBJ1-2	12	.	TGTGCCAGCAGCCATGGGACACGTGGCTACACCTTC	CASSHGTRGYTF
TRBV18	many	TRBJ1-1	16	TRBD1	TGTGCCAGCTCACCCCGGCAGGGGGACGCCAACACTGAAGCTTTCTTT	CASSPRQGDANTEAFF
TRBV12-3/TRBV12-4	few	TRBJ1-5	15	.	TGTGCCAGCAGTTTTGGGGAAATAAGCAATCAGCCCCAGCATTTT	CASSFGEISNQPQHF